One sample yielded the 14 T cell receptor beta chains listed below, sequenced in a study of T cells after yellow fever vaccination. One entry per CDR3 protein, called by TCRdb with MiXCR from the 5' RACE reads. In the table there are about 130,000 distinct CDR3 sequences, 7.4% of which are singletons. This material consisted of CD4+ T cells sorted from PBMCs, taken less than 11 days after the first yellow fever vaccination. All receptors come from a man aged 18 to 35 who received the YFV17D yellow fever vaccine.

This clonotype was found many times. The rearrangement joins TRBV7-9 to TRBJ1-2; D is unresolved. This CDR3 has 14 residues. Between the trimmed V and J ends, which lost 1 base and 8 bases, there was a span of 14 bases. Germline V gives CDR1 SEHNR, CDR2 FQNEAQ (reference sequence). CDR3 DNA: TGTGCCAGCAGCTTAGATACGGGTCTCGGAGGCTACACCTTC. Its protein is CASSLDTGLGGYTF.

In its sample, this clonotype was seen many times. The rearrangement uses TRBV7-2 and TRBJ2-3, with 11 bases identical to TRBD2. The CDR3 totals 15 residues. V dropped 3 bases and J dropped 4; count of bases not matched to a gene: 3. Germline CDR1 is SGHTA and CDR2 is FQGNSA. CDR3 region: CASSFLAGGSDTQYF. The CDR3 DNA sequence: TGTGCCAGCAGCTTTCTAGCGGGGGGTTCAGATACGCAGTATTTT.

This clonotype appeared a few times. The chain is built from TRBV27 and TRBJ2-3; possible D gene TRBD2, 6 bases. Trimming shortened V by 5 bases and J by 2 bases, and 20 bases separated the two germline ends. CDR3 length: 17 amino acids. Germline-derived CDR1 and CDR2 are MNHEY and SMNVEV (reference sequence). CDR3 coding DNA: TGTGCCAGCAGTGGAGGGAGACAGAGTCCCTTCACAGATACGCAGTATTTT. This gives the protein CASSGGRQSPFTDTQYF.

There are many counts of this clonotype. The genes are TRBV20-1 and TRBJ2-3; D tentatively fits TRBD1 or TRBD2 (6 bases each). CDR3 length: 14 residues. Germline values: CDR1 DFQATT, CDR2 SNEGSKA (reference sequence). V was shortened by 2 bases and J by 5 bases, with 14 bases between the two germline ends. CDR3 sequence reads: CSARPGGPGDTQYF. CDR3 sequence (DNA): TGCAGTGCTAGACCTGGGGGGCCGGGAGATACGCAGTATTTT.

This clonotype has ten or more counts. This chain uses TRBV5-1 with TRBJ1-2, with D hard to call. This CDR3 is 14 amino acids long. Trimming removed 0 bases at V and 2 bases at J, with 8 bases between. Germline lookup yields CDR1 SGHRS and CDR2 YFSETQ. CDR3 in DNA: TGCGCCAGCAGCTTGGGGCCAGGCAACTATGGCTACACCTTC. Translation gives CASSLGPGNYGYTF.

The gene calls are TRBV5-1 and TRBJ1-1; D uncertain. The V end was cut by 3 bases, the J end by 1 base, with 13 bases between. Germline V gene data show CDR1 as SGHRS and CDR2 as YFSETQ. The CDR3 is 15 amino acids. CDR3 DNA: TGCGCCAGCAGCTCCTATCCAGAGGGGAACACTGAAGCTTTCTTT. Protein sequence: CASSSYPEGNTEAFF.

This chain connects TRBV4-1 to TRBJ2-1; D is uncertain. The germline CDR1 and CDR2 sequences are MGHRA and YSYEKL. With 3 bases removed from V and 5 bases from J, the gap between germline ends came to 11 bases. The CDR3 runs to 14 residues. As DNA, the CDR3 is TGCGCCAGCAGCCACCCCGCGAGGAACAATGAGCAGTTCTTC. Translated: CASSHPARNNEQFF.

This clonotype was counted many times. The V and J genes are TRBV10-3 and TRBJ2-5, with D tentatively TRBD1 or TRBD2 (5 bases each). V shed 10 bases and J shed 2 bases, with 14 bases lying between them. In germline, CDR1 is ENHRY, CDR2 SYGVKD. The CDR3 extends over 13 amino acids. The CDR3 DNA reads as TGTGCCACCGGTCGGGGCCTACAAGAGACCCAGTACTTC. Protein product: CATGRGLQETQYF.

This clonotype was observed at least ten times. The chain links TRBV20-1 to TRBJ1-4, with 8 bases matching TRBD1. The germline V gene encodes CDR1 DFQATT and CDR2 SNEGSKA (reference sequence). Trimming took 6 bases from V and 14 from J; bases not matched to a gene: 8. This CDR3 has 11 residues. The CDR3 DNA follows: TGCAGTGCAGTAAGGGACAGGAAGCTGTTTTTT. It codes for CSAVRDRKLFF.

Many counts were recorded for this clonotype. The CDR3 sequence is CASSLSGPANTGELFF. The CDR3 DNA reads TGTGCCAGCTCACTTAGCGGACCCGCGAACACCGGGGAGCTGTTTTTT. The V and J genes are TRBV18 and TRBJ2-2; possible D gene TRBD2, 6 bases. The CDR3 runs to 16 residues. CDR1 KGHSH and CDR2 LQKENI come from the germline V gene. V lost 4 bases and J 0 bases, leaving 12 bases between the germline ends.

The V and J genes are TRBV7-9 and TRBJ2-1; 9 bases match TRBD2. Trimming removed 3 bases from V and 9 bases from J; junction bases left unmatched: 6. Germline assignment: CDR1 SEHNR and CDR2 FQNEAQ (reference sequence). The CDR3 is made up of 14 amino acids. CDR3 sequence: CASSFGSGGPEQFF. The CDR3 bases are TGTGCCAGCAGCTTTGGTAGCGGGGGCCCTGAGCAGTTCTTC.

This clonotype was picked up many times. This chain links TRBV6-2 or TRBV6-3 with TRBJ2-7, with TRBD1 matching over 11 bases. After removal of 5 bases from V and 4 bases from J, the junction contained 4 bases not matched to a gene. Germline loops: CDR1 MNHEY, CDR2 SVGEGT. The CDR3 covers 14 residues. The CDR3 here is CASSRDRGLYEQYV. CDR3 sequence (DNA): TGTGCCAGCAGTCGGGACAGGGGGTTGTACGAGCAGTACGTC.

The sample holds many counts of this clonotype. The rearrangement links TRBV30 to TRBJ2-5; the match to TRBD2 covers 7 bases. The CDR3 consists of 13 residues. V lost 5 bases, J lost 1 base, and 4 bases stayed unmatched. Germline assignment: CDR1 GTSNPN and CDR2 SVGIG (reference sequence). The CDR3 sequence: CAWDASGQETQYF. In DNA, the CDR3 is TGTGCCTGGGACGCTAGCGGCCAAGAGACCCAGTACTTC.

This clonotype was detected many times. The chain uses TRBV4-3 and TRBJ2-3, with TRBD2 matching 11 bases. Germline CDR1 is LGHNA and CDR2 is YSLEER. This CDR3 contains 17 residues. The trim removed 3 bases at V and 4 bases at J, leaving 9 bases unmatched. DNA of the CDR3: TGCGCCAGCAGCCAGTTTAGCGGGGGGGCGGTGTCAGATACGCAGTATTTT. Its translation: CASSQFSGGAVSDTQYF.